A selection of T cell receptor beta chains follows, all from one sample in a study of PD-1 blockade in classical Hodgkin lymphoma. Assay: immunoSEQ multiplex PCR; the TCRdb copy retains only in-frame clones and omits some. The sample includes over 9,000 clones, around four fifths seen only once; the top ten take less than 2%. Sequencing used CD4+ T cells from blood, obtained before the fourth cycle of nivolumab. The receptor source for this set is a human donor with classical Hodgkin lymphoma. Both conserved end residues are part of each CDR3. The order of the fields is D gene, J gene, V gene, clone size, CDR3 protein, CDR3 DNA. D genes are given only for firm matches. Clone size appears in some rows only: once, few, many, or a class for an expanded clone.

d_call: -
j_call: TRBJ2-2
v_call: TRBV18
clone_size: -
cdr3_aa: CASSPNPGFRTGELFF
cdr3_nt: TGTGCCAGCTCACCAAATCCGGGTTTTCGGACCGGGGAGCTGTTTTTT

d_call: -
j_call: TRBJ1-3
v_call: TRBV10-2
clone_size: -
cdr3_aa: CASSGGAGNTIYF
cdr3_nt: TGCGCCAGCAGTGGAGGGGCTGGAAACACCATATATTTT

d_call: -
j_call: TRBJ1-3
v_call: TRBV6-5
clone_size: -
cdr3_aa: CASSYAGLGNTIYF
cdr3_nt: TGTGCCAGCAGTTACGCAGGGCTTGGAAACACCATATATTTT

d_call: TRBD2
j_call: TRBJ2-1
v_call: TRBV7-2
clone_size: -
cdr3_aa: CASSYMRLAGDNEQFF
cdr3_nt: TGTGCCAGCAGCTACATGAGACTAGCGGGGGACAATGAGCAGTTCTTC

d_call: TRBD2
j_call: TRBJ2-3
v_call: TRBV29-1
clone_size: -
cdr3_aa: CSVGLFQRGQYF
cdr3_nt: TGCAGCGTTGGCTTGTTTCAGCGGGGGCAGTATTTT

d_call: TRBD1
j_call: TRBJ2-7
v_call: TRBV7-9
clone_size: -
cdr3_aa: CASSLRTGNHEQYF
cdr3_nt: TGTGCCAGCAGCTTAAGGACAGGGAACCACGAGCAGTACTTC

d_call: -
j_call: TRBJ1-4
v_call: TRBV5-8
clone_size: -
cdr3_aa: CASSLAGRGSEKLFF
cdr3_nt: TGTGCCAGCAGCTTGGCGGGGAGGGGGTCTGAAAAACTGTTTTTT

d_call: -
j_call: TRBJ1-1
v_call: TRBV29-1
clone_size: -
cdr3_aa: CSAGRNMNTEAFF
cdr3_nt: TGCAGCGCCGGACGGAACATGAACACTGAAGCTTTCTTT

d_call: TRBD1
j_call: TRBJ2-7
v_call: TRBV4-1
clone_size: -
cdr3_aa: CASSQVPGQGAYEQYF
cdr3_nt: TGCGCCAGCAGCCAAGTTCCGGGACAGGGGGCCTACGAGCAGTACTTC

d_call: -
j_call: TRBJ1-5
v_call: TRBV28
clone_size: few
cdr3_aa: CASSDTGMGQPQHF
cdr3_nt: TGTGCCAGCAGCGACACGGGAATGGGTCAGCCCCAGCATTTT

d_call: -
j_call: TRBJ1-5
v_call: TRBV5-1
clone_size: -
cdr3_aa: CASSLEGLSNQPQHF
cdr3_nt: TGCGCCAGCAGCTTGGAGGGGCTTAGCAATCAGCCCCAGCATTTT

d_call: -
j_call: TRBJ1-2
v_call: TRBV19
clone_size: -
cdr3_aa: CASSIGRGGIYGYTF
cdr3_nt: TGTGCCAGTAGTATCGGGAGGGGCGGAATCTATGGCTACACCTTC

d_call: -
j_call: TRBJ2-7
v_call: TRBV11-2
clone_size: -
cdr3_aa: CASSDRTRGSYEQYF
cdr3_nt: TGTGCCAGCAGCGACCGGACAAGAGGATCCTACGAGCAGTACTTC

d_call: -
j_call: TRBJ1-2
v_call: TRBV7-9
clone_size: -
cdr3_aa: CASSLGGYYGYTF
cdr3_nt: TGTGCCAGCAGCTTAGGGGGGTACTATGGCTACACCTTC

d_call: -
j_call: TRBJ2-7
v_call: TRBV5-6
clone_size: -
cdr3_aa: CASSLGPGYEQYF
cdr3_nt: TGTGCCAGCAGCTTGGGACCCGGCTACGAGCAGTACTTC

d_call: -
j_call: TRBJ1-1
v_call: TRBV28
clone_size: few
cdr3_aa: CASSAPTGNTEAFF
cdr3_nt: TGTGCCAGCAGTGCCCCGACAGGAAACACTGAAGCTTTCTTT

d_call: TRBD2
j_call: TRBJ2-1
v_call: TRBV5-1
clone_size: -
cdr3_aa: CASSSLLAGESEQFF
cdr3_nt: TGCGCCAGCAGCTCCCTTCTAGCGGGAGAAAGTGAGCAGTTCTTC

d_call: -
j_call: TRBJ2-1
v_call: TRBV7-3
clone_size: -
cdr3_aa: CASSPRSAGGYPLGNNEQFF
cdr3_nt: TGTGCCAGCAGCCCCCGGTCGGCAGGGGGGTACCCACTAGGAAACAATGAGCAGTTCTTC

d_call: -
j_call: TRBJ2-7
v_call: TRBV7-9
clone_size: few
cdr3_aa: CASSRDVLTEQYF
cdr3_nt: TGTGCCAGCAGTCGGGACGTGCTGACCGAGCAGTACTTC

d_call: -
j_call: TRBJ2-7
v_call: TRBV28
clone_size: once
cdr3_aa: CASSSQQAYEQYF
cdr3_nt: TGTGCCAGCAGTTCCCAACAGGCCTACGAGCAGTACTTC

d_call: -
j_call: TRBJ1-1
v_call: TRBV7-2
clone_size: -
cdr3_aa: CASSLGGGTTEAFF
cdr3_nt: TGTGCCAGCAGCTTAGGCGGAGGGACCACTGAAGCTTTCTTT

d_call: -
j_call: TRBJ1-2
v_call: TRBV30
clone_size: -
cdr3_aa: CAWSFGINYGYTF
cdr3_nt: TGTGCCTGGAGTTTCGGGATAAACTATGGCTACACCTTC

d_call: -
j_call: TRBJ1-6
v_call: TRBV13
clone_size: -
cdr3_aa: CASSLSPYSPLHF
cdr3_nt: TGTGCCAGCAGCTTATCTCCCTATTCACCCCTCCACTTT

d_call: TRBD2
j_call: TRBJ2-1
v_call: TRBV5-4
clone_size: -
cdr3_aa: CASSLPPGRDEQFF
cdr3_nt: TGTGCCAGCAGCTTGCCCCCGGGGAGGGATGAGCAGTTCTTC

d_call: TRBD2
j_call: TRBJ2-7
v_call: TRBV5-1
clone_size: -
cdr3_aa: CASSSLAGGPVSYEQYF
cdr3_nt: TGCGCCAGCAGCTCATTAGCGGGAGGGCCGGTCTCCTACGAGCAGTACTTC

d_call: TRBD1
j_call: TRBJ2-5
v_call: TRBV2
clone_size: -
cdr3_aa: CASSWDRAGETQYF
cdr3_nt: TGTGCCAGCAGTTGGGACAGGGCCGGGGAGACCCAGTACTTC

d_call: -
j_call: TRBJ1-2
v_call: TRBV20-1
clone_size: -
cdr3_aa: CNSRGRYGYTF
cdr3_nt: TGCAACAGCAGGGGCCGCTATGGCTACACCTTC

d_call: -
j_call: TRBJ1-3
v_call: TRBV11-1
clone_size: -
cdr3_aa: CASSLGRFSGNTIYF
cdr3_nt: TGTGCCAGCAGCTTAGGACGGTTCTCTGGAAACACCATATATTTT

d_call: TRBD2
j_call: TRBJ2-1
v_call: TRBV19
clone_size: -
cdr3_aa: CASSRLAGDEQFF
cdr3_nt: TGTGCCAGTAGCAGACTAGCGGGAGATGAGCAGTTCTTC

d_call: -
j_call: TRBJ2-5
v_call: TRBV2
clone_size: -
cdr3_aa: CASSEAETQYF
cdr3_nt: TGTGCCAGCAGTGAAGCTGAGACCCAGTACTTC

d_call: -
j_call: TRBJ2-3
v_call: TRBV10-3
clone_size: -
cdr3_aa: CAISGPLRDTQYF
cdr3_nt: TGTGCCATCAGCGGCCCTTTGAGGGATACGCAGTATTTT

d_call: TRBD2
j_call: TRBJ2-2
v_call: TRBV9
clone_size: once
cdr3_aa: CASSVSGGAGTGELFF
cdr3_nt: TGTGCCAGCAGCGTCAGCGGGGGGGCCGGAACCGGGGAGCTGTTTTTT

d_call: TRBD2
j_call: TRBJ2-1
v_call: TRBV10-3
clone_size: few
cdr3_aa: CAIKATSGGYNEQFF
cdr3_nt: TGTGCCATCAAGGCGACTAGCGGGGGGTACAATGAGCAGTTCTTC

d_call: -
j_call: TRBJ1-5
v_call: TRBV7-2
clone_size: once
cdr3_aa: CASSPVGTGARDQPQHF
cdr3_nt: TGTGCCAGCAGCCCCGTGGGGACGGGGGCTAGGGATCAGCCCCAGCATTTT

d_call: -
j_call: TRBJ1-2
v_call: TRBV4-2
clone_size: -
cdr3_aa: CASSQDQGVAGYTF
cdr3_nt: TGTGCCAGCAGCCAAGATCAAGGGGTAGCCGGCTACACCTTC

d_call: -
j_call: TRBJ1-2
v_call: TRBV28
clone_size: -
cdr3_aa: CASSLLRQDQGYGYTF
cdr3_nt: TGTGCCAGCAGTTTGCTCAGACAGGACCAGGGCTATGGCTACACCTTC

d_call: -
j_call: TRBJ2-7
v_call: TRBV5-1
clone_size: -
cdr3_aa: CASSQNYEQYF
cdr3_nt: TGCGCCAGCAGCCAGAACTACGAGCAGTACTTC

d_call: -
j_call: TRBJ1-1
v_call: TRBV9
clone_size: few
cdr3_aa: CASSQTPVSTEAFF
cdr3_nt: TGTGCCAGTTCTCAAACGCCGGTATCCACTGAAGCTTTCTTT

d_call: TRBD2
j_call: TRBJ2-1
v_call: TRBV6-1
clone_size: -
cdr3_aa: CASKLAGEWNEQFF
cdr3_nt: TGTGCCAGCAAACTAGCGGGAGAATGGAATGAGCAGTTCTTC

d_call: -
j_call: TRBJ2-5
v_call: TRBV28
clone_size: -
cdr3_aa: CASSFYRLQTQYF
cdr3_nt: TGTGCCAGCAGTTTTTACCGTCTCCAGACCCAGTACTTC

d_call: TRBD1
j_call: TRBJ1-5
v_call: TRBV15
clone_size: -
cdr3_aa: CATSRVGGLTGWDQPQHF
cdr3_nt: TGTGCCACCAGCAGAGTGGGGGGCCTGACAGGGTGGGATCAGCCCCAGCATTTT

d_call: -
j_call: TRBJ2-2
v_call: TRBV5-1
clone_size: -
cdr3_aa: CASSLGLESNTGELFF
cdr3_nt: TGCGCCAGCAGCTTGGGATTGGAGTCGAACACCGGGGAGCTGTTTTTT

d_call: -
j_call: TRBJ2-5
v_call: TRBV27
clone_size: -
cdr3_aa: CASSFQLSTFWTQYF
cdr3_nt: TGTGCCAGCAGTTTCCAACTGAGCACTTTTTGGACCCAGTACTTC

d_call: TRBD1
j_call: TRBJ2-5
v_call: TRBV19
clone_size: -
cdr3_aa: CASSERRGQETQYF
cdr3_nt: TGTGCCAGTAGTGAACGCAGGGGGCAGGAGACCCAGTACTTC

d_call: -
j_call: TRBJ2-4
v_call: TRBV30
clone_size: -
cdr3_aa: CAWSNKVAKNIQYF
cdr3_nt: TGTGCCTGGAGTAACAAGGTAGCCAAAAACATTCAGTACTTC

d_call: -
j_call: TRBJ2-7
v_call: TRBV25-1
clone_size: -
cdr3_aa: CASGGMGSYEQYF
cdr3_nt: TGTGCCAGCGGCGGGATGGGCTCCTACGAGCAGTACTTC

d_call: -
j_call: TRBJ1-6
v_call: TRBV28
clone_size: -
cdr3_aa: CASSLGHSNSPLHF
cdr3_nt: TGTGCCAGCAGTTTAGGGCACAGTAATTCACCCCTCCACTTT

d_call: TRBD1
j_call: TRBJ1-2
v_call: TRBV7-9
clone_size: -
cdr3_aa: CASSPGTGLPYGYTF
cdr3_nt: TGTGCCAGCAGCCCTGGGACAGGCCTTCCCTATGGCTACACCTTC

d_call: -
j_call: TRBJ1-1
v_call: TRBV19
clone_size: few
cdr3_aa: CASSGVWNTEAFF
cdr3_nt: TGTGCCAGTAGTGGGGTTTGGAACACTGAAGCTTTCTTT

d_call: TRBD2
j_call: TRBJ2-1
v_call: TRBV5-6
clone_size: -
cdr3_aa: CASSLLGLAGHNEQFF
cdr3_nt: TGTGCCAGCAGCTTGTTAGGGCTAGCGGGCCACAATGAGCAGTTCTTC

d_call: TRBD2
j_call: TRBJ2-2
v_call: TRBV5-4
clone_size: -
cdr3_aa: CASSQDSGGAPTGELFF
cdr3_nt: TGCGCCAGCAGCCAAGATAGCGGGGGGGCTCCCACCGGGGAGCTGTTTTTT

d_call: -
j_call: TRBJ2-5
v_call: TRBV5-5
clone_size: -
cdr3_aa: CASSPVEGPNYF
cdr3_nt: TGTGCCAGCAGCCCGGTGGAGGGTCCCAACTACTTC

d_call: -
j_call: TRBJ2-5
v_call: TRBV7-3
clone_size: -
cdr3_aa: CASSFSSQETQYF
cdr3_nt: TGTGCCAGCAGCTTTAGTTCCCAAGAGACCCAGTACTTC

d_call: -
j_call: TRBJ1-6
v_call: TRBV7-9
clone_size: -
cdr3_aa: CASSMTGSYNSPLHF
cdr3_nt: TGTGCCAGCAGCATGACAGGCTCCTATAATTCACCCCTCCACTTT